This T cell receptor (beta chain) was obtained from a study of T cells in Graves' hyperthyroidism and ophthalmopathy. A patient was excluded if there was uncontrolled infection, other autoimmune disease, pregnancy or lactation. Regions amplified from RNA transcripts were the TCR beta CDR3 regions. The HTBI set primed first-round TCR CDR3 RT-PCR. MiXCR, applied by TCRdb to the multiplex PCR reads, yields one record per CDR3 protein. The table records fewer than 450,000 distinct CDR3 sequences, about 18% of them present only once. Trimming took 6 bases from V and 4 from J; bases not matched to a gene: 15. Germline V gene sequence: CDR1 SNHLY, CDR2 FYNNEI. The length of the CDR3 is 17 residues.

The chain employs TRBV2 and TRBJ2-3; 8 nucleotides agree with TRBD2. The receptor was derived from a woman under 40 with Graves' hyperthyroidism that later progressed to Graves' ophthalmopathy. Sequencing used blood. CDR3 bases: TGTGCCAGCAGCGGGGGGGTTGCGGGAGTCTCCCCAGATACGCAGTATTTT. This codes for CASSGGVAGVSPDTQYF. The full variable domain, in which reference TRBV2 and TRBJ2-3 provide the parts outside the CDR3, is EPEVTQTPSHQVTQMGQEVILRCVPISNHLYFYWYRQILGQKVEFLVSFYNNEISEKSEIFDDQFSVERPDGSNFTLKIRSTKLEDSAMYFCASSGGVAGVSPDTQYFGPGTRLTVL.